The subject of this entry is one T cell receptor (beta chain). What this receptor recognizes is not known. Base qualities were left out, and no much larger clone turns up one base away. This record comes from a study of blood T cell repertoires in COVID-19 (dated by TCRdb to 2019 to 2021). For context, the study as a whole: Samples from collaborators originated in the United States, Italy and Spain and spanned both the acute and convalescent phases of COVID-19. HLA class I and class II types, where available, came from metadata supplied by the sample provider rather than from assay-based typing. Samples were obtained from the ongoing ImmuneRACE study (first 160 participants) and from some 1,200 subjects provided by 6 global collaborators. The dataset comprised deeply sampled blood TCRbeta repertoires from subjects exposed to, actively infected with, or recovered from COVID-19. The repertoires were made available in a free public database intended to serve as a resource for research on the immune response to SARS-CoV-2. The material from the prospective study consisted of cDNA or gDNA derived from T cells, B-cell-depleted T cells, or PBMCs. Sample metadata almost always included a de-identified subject ID, COVID-19 status, age in years and sex. What the research found in general, with its limitations: The quantity of clinical and demographic metadata differed by source and by participant and was supplied without curation.

A second Seattle source provided samples from volunteer blood donors who had recovered from COVID-19. Each collaborating institution followed its own protocols to collect whole blood in K2EDTA tubes. For TCRbeta analysis, collaborator samples were shipped as frozen whole blood, as isolated PBMCs, or as DNA extracted from either sample type. TCRbeta CDR3 regions were amplified from genomic DNA using the immunoSEQ Assay, a bias-controlled multiplex PCR. In the paper's pipeline: The number of nucleated cells in each sample was estimated from the amplification of reference gene primers within the assay. To quantify the absolute abundance of each unique TCRbeta CDR3 rearrangement, sequence reads were collapsed and filtered. For each sample, productive Simpson clonality was calculated as the square root of Simpson's diversity index across productive rearrangements. TCRdb holds this immuneACCESS table with in-frame rearrangements only. Some clones are missing; in checked studies, unresolved V genes explain under half, and the rest has no known cause. That table is the source of V, J and clone size, and D and trimming were worked out from the DNA. The sample records approximately 250,000 clones, 75% to 90% of which are singletons. About 2% of the sample belongs to the ten largest clones.

Trimming costs V 3 bases and J 4 bases, and their ends lie 12 bases apart. From cysteine to phenylalanine, the CDR3 is 13 amino acids long. The only DNA kept is the CDR3, 39 bases in frame from the first base. CDR1 is given as DFQATT and CDR2 as SNEGSKA, both from the germline V gene (reference sequence). The receptor's source is a man in his thirties or forties who had recovered from COVID-19. Specimen: peripheral blood. The receptor chain draws on TRBV20-1 and TRBJ1-2, and the D gene may be TRBD1, 6 bases matching. In nucleotide form, the sequence is TGCAGTGCTAGTAAGACAGGAGGCTATGGCTACACCTTC. Translated, it gives CSASKTGGYGYTF.